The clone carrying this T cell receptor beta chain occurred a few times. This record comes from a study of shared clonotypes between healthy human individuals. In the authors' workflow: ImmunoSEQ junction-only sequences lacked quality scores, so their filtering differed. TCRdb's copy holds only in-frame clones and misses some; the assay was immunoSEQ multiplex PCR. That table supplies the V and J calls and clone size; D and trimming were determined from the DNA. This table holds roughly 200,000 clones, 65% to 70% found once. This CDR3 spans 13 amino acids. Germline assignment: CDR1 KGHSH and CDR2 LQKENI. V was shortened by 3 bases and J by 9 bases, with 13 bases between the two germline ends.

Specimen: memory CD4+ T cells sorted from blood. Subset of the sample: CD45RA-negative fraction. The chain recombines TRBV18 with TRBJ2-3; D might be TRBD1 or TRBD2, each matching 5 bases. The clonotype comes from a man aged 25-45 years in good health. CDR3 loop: CASSPDGTVTQYF. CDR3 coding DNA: TGTGCCAGCTCACCTGATGGGACCGTAACGCAGTATTTT. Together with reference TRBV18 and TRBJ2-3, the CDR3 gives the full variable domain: NAGVMQNPRHLVRRRGQEARLRCSPMKGHSHVYWYRQLPEEGLKFMVYLQKENIIDESGMPKERFSAEFPKEGPSILRIQQVVRGDSAAYFCASSPDGTVTQYFGPGTRLTVL.